What follows is one TCR beta chain and its context. The sample originates from a study of the immune and genomic landscape of osteosarcoma. TCRdb keeps only in-frame clones here, not all; method: immunoSEQ multiplex PCR. The repertoire holds over a thousand clones, with 69% as singletons. Trimming took 3 bases from V and 1 from J; bases not matched to a gene: 3. The CDR3 is 15 amino acids. From germline, CDR1 is LGHNA and CDR2 YSLEER. The chain uses TRBV4-3 and TRBJ2-7, with 10 bases aligning to TRBD1. Sequencing used metastatic tumor tissue from the lung. The TCR comes from a boy younger than 18 with osteosarcoma. The CDR3 spells CASSHGQGESYEQYF. CDR3 bases: TGCGCCAGCAGCCACGGACAGGGGGAGTCCTACGAGCAGTACTTC.